This T cell receptor (beta chain) is from a study of tumor and adjacent non-tumor tissue in lung cancer. In the study overall: Patients comprised about a dozen adenocarcinoma, 2 squamous cell carcinoma and 1 small cell lung cancer. Aged about 30 to 76 years, patients included roughly ten men and roughly five women with stage I to III disease.

V gave up 1 base and J gave up 7 bases; unmatched junction bases: 11. The length of the CDR3 is 17 residues. CDR1 is MGHRA and CDR2 is YSYEKL in the germline V gene. No cell sorting was done before RNA was extracted from the tissue. This non-tumor lung sample came from over 3 cm beyond the tumor edge. TCRbeta libraries were built with three rounds of nested PCR, modified from ARM-PCR. One entry per CDR3 protein results from TCRdb running MiXCR on the multiplex PCR reads. The sample contains approximately 79,000 distinct CDR3 sequences, over 65% of which appear only once. This clonotype originated in a man between 65 and 85 years old with non-small cell lung cancer. Sequencing was done on a sample of distant non-tumor lung tissue. The rearrangement uses TRBV4-1 and TRBJ2-1, with TRBD2 identical over 9 bases. The CDR3 loop reads CASSQVSSGTGRNEQFF. In nucleotides, the CDR3 is TGCGCCAGCAGCCAAGTCTCTAGCGGGACGGGGCGGAATGAGCAGTTCTTC.